This T cell receptor beta chain originates from a study of T cell responses to AZD1222 COVID-19 vaccine. The study's findings and limits: AZD1222 recipients seropositive at baseline numbered only six or seven.

Points on this clone: Its antigen is not known.

Generated by immunoSEQ multiplex PCR, the TCRdb table keeps only in-frame clones and is missing some. The sample carries around 110,000 clones, approximately 85% recorded once. This CDR3 is built from 15 residues. Trimming took off 0 bases at V and 4 bases at J, with 11 bases between the two ends. Germline lookup yields CDR1 SGDLS and CDR2 YYNGEE. The sample consisted of peripheral blood, taken on day 0 of MenACWY control vaccination. This clonotype was obtained from an adult in good health. The chain combines TRBV9 with TRBJ1-5, with a weak D call TRBD1 (5 bases). The CDR3 nucleotides are TGTGCCAGCAGCGTAGGGGGGGTAGGTAATCAGCCCCAGCATTTT. This gives the protein CASSVGGVGNQPQHF.